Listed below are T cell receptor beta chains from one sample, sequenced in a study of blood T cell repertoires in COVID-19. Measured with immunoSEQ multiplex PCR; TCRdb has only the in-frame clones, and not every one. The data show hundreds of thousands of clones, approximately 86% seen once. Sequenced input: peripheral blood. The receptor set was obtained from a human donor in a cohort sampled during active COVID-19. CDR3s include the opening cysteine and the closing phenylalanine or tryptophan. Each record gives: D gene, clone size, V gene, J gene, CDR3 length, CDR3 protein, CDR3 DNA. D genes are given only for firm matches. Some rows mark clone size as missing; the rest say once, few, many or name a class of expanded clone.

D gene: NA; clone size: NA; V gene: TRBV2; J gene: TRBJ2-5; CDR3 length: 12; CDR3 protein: CASTADTETQYF; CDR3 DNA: TGTGCCAGCACCGCGGACACAGAGACCCAGTACTTC
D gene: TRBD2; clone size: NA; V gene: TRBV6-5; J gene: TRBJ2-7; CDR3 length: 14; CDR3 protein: CASSSSGRFGEQYF; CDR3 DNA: TGTGCCAGCAGTTCTAGCGGGAGGTTCGGCGAGCAGTACTTC
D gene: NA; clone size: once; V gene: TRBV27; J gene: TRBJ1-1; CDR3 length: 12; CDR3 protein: CASSFQGSEAFF; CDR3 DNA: TGTGCCAGCAGTTTTCAGGGATCAGAAGCTTTCTTT
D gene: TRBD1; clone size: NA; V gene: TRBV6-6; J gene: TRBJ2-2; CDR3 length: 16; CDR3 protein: CASSRRTGKNTGELFF; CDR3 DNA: TGTGCCAGCAGTCGACGGACAGGGAAGAACACCGGGGAGCTGTTTTTT
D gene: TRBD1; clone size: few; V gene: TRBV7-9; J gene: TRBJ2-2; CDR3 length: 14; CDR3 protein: CASTQGVAGGELFF; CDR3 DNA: TGTGCCAGCACCCAGGGGGTTGCTGGGGGGGAGCTGTTTTTT
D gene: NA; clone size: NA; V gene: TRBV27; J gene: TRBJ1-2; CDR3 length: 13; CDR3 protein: CASSLEGGYGYTF; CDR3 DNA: TGTGCCAGCAGTTTAGAGGGAGGGTATGGCTACACCTTC
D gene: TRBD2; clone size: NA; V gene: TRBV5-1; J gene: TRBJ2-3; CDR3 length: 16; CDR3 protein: CASSLGLAGASDTQYF; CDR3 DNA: TGCGCCAGCAGCCTAGGGCTAGCGGGGGCCTCAGATACGCAGTATTTT
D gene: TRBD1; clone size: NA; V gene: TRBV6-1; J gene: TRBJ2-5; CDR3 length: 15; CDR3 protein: CASSEETGGPETQYF; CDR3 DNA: TGTGCCAGCAGTGAAGAGACAGGGGGACCAGAGACCCAGTACTTC
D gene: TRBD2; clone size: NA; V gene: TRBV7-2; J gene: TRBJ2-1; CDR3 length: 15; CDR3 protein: CASSLAAGENNEQFF; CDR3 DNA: TGTGCCAGCAGCTTAGCAGCGGGAGAAAACAATGAGCAGTTCTTC
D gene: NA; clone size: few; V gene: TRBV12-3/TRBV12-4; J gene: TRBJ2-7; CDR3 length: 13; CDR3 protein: CASSIGSRGEQYF; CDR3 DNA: TGTGCCAGCAGTATAGGTAGCCGAGGCGAGCAGTACTTC
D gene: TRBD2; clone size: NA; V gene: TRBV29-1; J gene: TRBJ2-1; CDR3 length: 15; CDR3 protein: CSVDRGLAVYNEQFF; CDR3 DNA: TGCAGCGTTGACCGCGGACTAGCGGTCTACAATGAGCAGTTCTTC
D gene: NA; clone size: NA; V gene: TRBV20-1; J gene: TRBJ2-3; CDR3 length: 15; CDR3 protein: CSASTPSRPTDTQYF; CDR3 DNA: TGCAGTGCTAGTACTCCCTCCCGCCCCACAGATACGCAGTATTTT
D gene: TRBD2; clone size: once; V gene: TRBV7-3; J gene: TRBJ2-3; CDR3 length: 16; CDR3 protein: CASSSGTSGSTDTQYF; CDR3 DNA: TGTGCCAGCAGCTCCGGGACTAGCGGCAGCACAGATACGCAGTATTTT
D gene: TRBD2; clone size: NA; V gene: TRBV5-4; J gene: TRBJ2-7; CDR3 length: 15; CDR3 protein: CASSSGVAGVYEQYF; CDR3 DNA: TGTGCCAGCAGCTCGGGAGTAGCGGGAGTCTACGAGCAGTACTTC
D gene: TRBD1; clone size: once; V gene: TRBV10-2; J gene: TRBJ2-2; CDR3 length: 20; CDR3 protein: CASSKYPGTGIIGSTGELFF; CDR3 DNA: TGCGCCAGCTCAAAGTACCCCGGGACAGGAATCATTGGGAGCACCGGGGAGCTGTTTTTT
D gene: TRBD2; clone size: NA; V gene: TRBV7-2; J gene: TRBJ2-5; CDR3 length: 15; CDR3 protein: CASSPSAGYQETQYF; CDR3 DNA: TGTGCCAGCAGCCCATCAGCGGGGTACCAAGAGACCCAGTACTTC
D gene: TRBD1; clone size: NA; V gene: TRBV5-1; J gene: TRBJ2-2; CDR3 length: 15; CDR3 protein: CASSEGQVYTGELFF; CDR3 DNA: TGCGCCAGCAGCGAAGGACAGGTCTACACCGGGGAGCTGTTTTTT
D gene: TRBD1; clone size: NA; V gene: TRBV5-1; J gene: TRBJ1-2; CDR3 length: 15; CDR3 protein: CASSLEGQALDGYTF; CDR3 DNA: TGCGCCAGCAGCTTGGAGGGACAGGCTCTCGATGGCTACACCTTC
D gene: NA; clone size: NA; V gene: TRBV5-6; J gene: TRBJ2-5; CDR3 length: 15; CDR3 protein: CASDERRVGPETQYF; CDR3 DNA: TGTGCCAGCGACGAGCGCCGGGTAGGCCCCGAGACCCAGTACTTC
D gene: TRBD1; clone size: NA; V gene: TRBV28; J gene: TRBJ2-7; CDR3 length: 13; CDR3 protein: CASSPSGGDEQYF; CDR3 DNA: TGTGCCAGCAGTCCCTCAGGGGGCGACGAGCAGTACTTC
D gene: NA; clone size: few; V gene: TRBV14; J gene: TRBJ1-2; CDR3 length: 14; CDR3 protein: CASSPKLSGDGYTF; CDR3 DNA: TGTGCCAGCAGCCCCAAGCTATCCGGGGATGGCTACACCTTC
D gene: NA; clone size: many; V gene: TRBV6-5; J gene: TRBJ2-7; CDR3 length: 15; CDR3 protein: CASSPTWDRLGEQYF; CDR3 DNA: TGTGCCAGCAGTCCTACCTGGGACAGACTAGGAGAGCAGTACTTC
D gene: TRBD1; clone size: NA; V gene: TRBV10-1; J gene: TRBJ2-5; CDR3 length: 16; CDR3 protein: CASSDFGQGTQETQYF; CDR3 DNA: TGCGCCAGCAGTGATTTCGGACAGGGGACCCAAGAGACCCAGTACTTC
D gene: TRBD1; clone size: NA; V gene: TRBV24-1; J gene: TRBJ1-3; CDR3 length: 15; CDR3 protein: CATSAAGGSGNTIYF; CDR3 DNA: TGTGCCACCAGTGCCGCAGGGGGCAGCGGAAACACCATATATTTT
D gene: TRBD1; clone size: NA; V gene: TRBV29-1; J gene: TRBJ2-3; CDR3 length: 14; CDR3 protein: CSVEGGQGDDTQYF; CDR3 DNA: TGCAGCGTTGAAGGGGGACAGGGCGACGATACGCAGTATTTT
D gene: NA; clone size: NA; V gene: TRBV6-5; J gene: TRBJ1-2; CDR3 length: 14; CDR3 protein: CASREDIPFYGYTF; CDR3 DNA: TGTGCCAGCAGAGAGGACATCCCCTTCTATGGCTACACCTTC
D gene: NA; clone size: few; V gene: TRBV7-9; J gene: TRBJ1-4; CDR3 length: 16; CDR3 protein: CASSLAAGATNEKLFF; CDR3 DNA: TGTGCCAGCAGCTTAGCCGCAGGTGCAACTAATGAAAAACTGTTTTTT
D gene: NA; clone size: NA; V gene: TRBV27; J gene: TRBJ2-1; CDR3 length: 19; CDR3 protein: CASTPRGRGARGSYNEQFF; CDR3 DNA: TGTGCCAGCACCCCCCGGGGCAGGGGTGCCAGGGGATCCTACAATGAGCAGTTCTTC
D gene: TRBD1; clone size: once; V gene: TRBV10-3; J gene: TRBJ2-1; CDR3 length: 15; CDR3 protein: CAISDSGQGYNEQFF; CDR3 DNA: TGTGCCATCAGTGATTCGGGACAGGGTTACAATGAGCAGTTCTTC
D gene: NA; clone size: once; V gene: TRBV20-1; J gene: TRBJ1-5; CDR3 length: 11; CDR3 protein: CRRGVGQPQHF; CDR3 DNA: TGCAGGCGGGGGGTAGGTCAGCCCCAGCATTTT
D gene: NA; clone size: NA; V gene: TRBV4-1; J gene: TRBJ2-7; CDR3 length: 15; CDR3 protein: CASSQEGRPTYEQYF; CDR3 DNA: TGCGCCAGCAGCCAAGAGGGCAGGCCTACCTACGAGCAGTACTTC
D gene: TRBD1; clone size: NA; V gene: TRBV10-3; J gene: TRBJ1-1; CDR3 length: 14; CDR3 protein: CAISAGTGITEAFF; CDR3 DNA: TGTGCCATCAGCGCCGGGACAGGGATTACTGAAGCTTTCTTT
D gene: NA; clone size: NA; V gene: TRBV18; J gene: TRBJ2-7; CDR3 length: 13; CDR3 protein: CASSSSFPYEQYF; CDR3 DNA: TGTGCCAGCTCCTCCAGTTTCCCCTACGAGCAGTACTTC
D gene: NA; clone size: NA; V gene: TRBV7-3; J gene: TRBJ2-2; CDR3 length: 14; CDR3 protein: CASNLGANTGELFF; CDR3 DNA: TGTGCCAGCAACCTAGGGGCGAACACCGGGGAGCTGTTTTTT
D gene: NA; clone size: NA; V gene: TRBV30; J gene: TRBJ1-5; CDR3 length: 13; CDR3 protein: CAWSVNRDQPQHF; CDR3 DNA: TGTGCCTGGAGTGTAAACAGGGATCAGCCCCAGCATTTT